The 32 T cell receptor beta chains listed next were all sequenced from one sample in a study of cytomegalovirus exposure and HLA in healthy donors (dated by TCRdb to about 2017). Library preparation was by the immunoSEQ multiplex PCR assay. A mixture of 60 forward primers for TCR Vbeta segments and 13 reverse primers for TCR Jbeta segments was used in the multiplex PCR. What TCRdb holds here is the immuneACCESS table cut down to in-frame rearrangements. Part of the clones is not present; checked against another copy, under half of the missing clones reflect an unresolved V gene, and the others are unexplained. The table held for this sample gives around 77,000 clones. The top ten clonotypes cover about an eighth of the sample. Sequenced sample: PBMCs. The receptors were sampled from a man in his forties or fifties in good health and CMV-seropositive.

The genes are TRBV7-2 and TRBJ1-2; TRBD1 agrees at 7 bases. The CDR3 length is 15 residues. V dropped 4 bases and J dropped 8; count of bases not matched to a gene: 13. Germline V gives CDR1 SGHTA, CDR2 FQGNSA. CDR3 in DNA: TGTGCCAGCAGCTCCCCTCCCGGGGACAGACACGGCTACACCTTC. Translated: CASSSPPGDRHGYTF.

The rearrangement uses TRBV30 and TRBJ1-6, with D perhaps matching TRBD1 (5 bases). The V end was cut by 6 bases, the J end by 7 bases, with 13 bases between. This CDR3 spans 13 amino acids. The germline CDR1 and CDR2 sequences are GTSNPN and SVGIG (reference sequence). The CDR3 protein is CACHDSRNSPLHF. CDR3 nucleotide sequence: TGTGCCTGTCACGACAGTCGGAATTCACCCCTCCACTTT.

For this clone: Other DNA sequences of this sample code for an identical CDR3. The gene calls are TRBV10-3 and TRBJ1-5; no clear D gene. V was cut by 3 bases and J by 0 bases, with 15 bases left in between. Germline CDR1 reads ENHRY; CDR2 reads SYGVKD. CDR3 length: 17 residues. The CDR3 sequence is CAISDPRTGNSNQPQHF. The CDR3 DNA follows: TGTGCCATCAGTGACCCAAGGACGGGAAATAGCAATCAGCCCCAGCATTTT.

The rearrangement uses TRBV9 and TRBJ1-6; D uncertain. Germline-derived CDR1 and CDR2 are SGDLS and YYNGEE. The length of the CDR3 is 13 residues. Trimming cost V 3 bases and J 8 bases, with 9 bases left between them. The CDR3 reads CASSGEEDSPLHF. DNA of the CDR3: TGTGCCAGCAGCGGGGAGGAGGATTCACCCCTCCACTTT.

The chain carries TRBV19 and TRBJ2-5, with D perhaps matching TRBD1 (6 bases). Germline V gives CDR1 LNHDA, CDR2 SQIVND (reference sequence). CDR3 length equals 16 residues. Between the trimmed V and J ends, which lost 1 base and 0 bases, there was a span of 12 bases. The DNA for the CDR3 is TGTGCCAGTAGTATAGGACAGGTCTTGTACCAAGAGACCCAGTACTTC. It encodes CASSIGQVLYQETQYF. The full variable domain, with the rest looked up from reference TRBV19 and TRBJ2-5, is DGGITQSPKYLFRKEGQNVTLSCEQNLNHDAMYWYRQDPGQGLRLIYYSQIVNDFQKGDIAEGYSVSREKKESFPLTVTSAQKNPTAFYLCASSIGQVLYQETQYFGPGTRLLVL.

Measured by frequency, this clone is medium-sized. The rearrangement links TRBV19 to TRBJ2-2; no definite D call. The CDR3 sequence is 13 residues long. Germline lookup yields CDR1 LNHDA and CDR2 SQIVND (reference sequence). Trimming cost V 8 bases and J 0 bases, with 7 bases left between them. The CDR3 nucleotides are TGTGCCAGTTCCCCGGCGAACACCGGGGAGCTGTTTTTT. It specifies CASSPANTGELFF.

The genes are TRBV6-4 and TRBJ1-6, with D maybe TRBD1 (5 bases). V lost 6 bases, J lost 4 bases, and 10 bases lay in between. The CDR3 is 14 residues long. Germline CDR1 is MRHNA and CDR2 is SNTAGT. The DNA of the CDR3 is TGTGCCAGCAGGAGTGGGGCTTATAATTCACCCCTCCACTTT. It yields the protein CASRSGAYNSPLHF.

The V and J genes are TRBV5-8 and TRBJ1-2; D gene unclear. This CDR3 region has 12 residues. Germline V lookup: CDR1 SGHTS, CDR2 YDEGEE. V lost 5 bases, J lost 3 bases, and 8 bases lay in between. CDR3 nucleotides: TGTGCCAGCAGATCAGAGGACTATGGCTACACCTTC. Translation: CASRSEDYGYTF.

This chain uses TRBV27 with TRBJ2-3; TRBD1 agrees at 9 bases. Germline values: CDR1 MNHEY, CDR2 SMNVEV (reference sequence). This CDR3 is built from 15 residues. The trim removed 3 bases at V and 3 bases at J, leaving 4 bases unmatched. The CDR3 is CASSLHGQGTDTQYF. In DNA form, the CDR3 reads TGTGCCAGCAGTTTGCATGGACAGGGGACAGATACGCAGTATTTT.

The chain carries TRBV29-1 and TRBJ1-1, with D perhaps matching TRBD1 (6 bases). Trimming pared 7 bases from V and 6 bases from J, leaving 18 bases between. Germline loops: CDR1 SQVTM, CDR2 ANQGSEA. The CDR3 is 13 amino acids. Here the CDR3 DNA reads TGCAGCGCACAGGGAGGGTTAAGGGCTGAAGCTTTCTTT. Amino acids: CSAQGGLRAEAFF. Filled out from reference TRBV29-1 and TRBJ1-1, the complete variable domain reads SAVISQKPSRDICQRGTSLTIQCQVDSQVTMMFWYRQQPGQSLTLIATANQGSEATYESGFVIDKFPISRPNLTFSTLTVSNMSPEDSSIYLCSAQGGLRAEAFFGQGTRLTVV.

The chain has TRBV5-1 and TRBJ2-7; 10 nucleotides align to TRBD1. From germline, CDR1 is SGHRS and CDR2 YFSETQ. V gave up 0 bases and J gave up 2 bases; unmatched junction bases: 2. CDR3 length: 15 residues. CDR3 in amino acids: CASSLEGTGAYEQYV. The CDR3 DNA is TGCGCCAGCAGCTTGGAAGGGACAGGGGCCTACGAGCAGTACGTC.

The chain joins TRBV7-2 to TRBJ2-5, with D possibly TRBD1 on 5 matching bases. The CDR3 contains 14 residues. Looked up from germline, CDR1 is SGHTA and CDR2 is FQGNSA. V lost 5 bases and J 1 base, leaving 11 bases between the germline ends. The DNA for the CDR3 is TGTGCCAGCAGCCTACAGGCCTTCCAAGAGACCCAGTACTTC. It codes for CASSLQAFQETQYF.

The chain has TRBV7-6 and TRBJ2-5; D may be TRBD1 (6 bases). Germline V gene lookup returns CDR1 SGHVS and CDR2 FNYEAQ. V shed 1 base and J shed 4 bases, with 16 bases lying between them. CDR3 length equals 16 residues. CDR3 nucleotides: TGTGCCAGCAGCTTAGAGGGGACAAATGTGAGAGAGACCCAGTACTTC. Residues: CASSLEGTNVRETQYF.

V and J are TRBV5-4 and TRBJ2-2; 7 bases align to TRBD2. The CDR3 sequence is 15 residues long. The germline V gene encodes CDR1 SGHNT and CDR2 YYREEE (reference sequence). V lost 0 bases to trimming and J lost 5 bases; unmatched junction nucleotides: 4. This CDR3 is CASSLGTRGTGELFF. The CDR3 DNA follows: TGTGCCAGCAGCTTGGGGACTAGAGGGACCGGGGAGCTGTTTTTT.

V and J are TRBV5-1 and TRBJ2-3; 11 bases match TRBD2. Germline-derived CDR1 and CDR2 are SGHRS and YFSETQ. Unmatched junction bases numbered 3, after V lost 2 bases and J lost 4 bases. This CDR3 spans 15 amino acids. This chain's CDR3 is CASSFSGGVPDTQYF. CDR3 bases: TGCGCCAGCAGCTTTAGCGGGGGGGTTCCAGATACGCAGTATTTT.

V gene TRBV7-8 combines with J gene TRBJ1-1; D gene unclear. Per the germline V gene, CDR1 is SGHVS and CDR2 is FQNEAQ. The CDR3 spans 15 residues. Trimming took off 2 bases at V and 0 bases at J, with 10 bases between the two ends. The CDR3 sequence: CASSLSATMNTEAFF. The CDR3 DNA sequence: TGTGCCAGCAGCTTAAGCGCGACGATGAACACTGAAGCTTTCTTT.

The rearrangement uses TRBV1 and TRBJ1-1; the D segment call TRBD1 is taken from the table without a DNA check. TRBV1 is deemed a pseudogene. The CDR3 spans 17 residues. Here the CDR3 DNA reads TGCACCAGCAGCCACCTGGGACAGGGGGAGGTGAACACTGAAGCTTTCTTT. It is translated as CTSSHLGQGEVNTEAFF.

The V call is TRBV27, the J call TRBJ1-4; TRBD1 is a possible D gene (5 bases). CDR3 length: 15 residues. CDR1 MNHEY and CDR2 SMNVEV come from the germline V gene (reference sequence). V lost 5 bases to trimming and J lost 6 bases, with 16 bases between them. The DNA for the CDR3 is TGTGCCAGCAGTCCCGCAGGGTATGCGGATGAAAAACTGTTTTTT. Amino acids: CASSPAGYADEKLFF.

The gene calls are TRBV19 and TRBJ2-2; TRBD2 matches at 11 bases. The V gene end was trimmed by 4 bases and the J gene end by 4 bases; junction bases not matched to a gene: 2. Germline V lookup: CDR1 LNHDA, CDR2 SQIVND (reference sequence). The CDR3 is made up of 15 amino acids. Written as DNA, the CDR3 is TGTGCCAGTAGTAAGGGACTAGCGGTCACCGGGGAGCTGTTTTTT. Translated: CASSKGLAVTGELFF.

The CDR3 DNA reads TGTGCCTGGAGTTATACAGGGGTCGGAGAGACCCAGTACTTC. Its translation is CAWSYTGVGETQYF. The chain employs TRBV30 and TRBJ2-5; 7 nucleotides match TRBD1. Unmatched junction bases numbered 7, after V lost 2 bases and J lost 4 bases. The CDR3 has 14 amino acids. Germline assignment: CDR1 GTSNPN and CDR2 SVGIG (reference sequence).

This rearrangement joins TRBV19 to TRBJ1-2; weak D call: TRBD1 (5 bases). CDR1 and CDR2 (germline): LNHDA, SQIVND (reference sequence). This CDR3 contains 14 residues. Trimming removed 4 bases at V and 0 bases at J, with 9 bases between. The CDR3 sequence is CASSKGSTNYGYTF. CDR3 sequence (DNA): TGTGCCAGTAGTAAGGGGTCCACTAACTATGGCTACACCTTC.

J is TRBJ2-7 and V is TRBV4-1; D is perhaps TRBD2 (5 bases). The CDR3 spans 15 residues. The V end was cut by 4 bases, the J end by 5 bases, with 18 bases between. Germline CDR1 and CDR2: MGHRA and YSYEKL. This chain's CDR3 is CASSPGGGLDDEQYF. CDR3 coding DNA: TGCGCCAGCAGCCCCGGAGGCGGACTGGACGACGAGCAGTACTTC.

V usage is TRBV4-1 and J usage is TRBJ2-2; D is undetermined. This CDR3 contains 13 residues. CDR1 is MGHRA, CDR2 YSYEKL, per germline. Trimming removed 4 bases from V and 6 bases from J, with 9 bases in between. The CDR3, as DNA: TGCGCCAGCAGCCGGAGCCTCGCCGGGGAGCTGTTTTTT. Translating it yields CASSRSLAGELFF.

J is TRBJ1-6 and V is TRBV10-2; the D gene is possibly TRBD1 (5 bases). Trimming removed 4 bases at V and 7 bases at J, with 8 bases between. CDR1 and CDR2 (germline): WSHSY, SAAADI. The CDR3 is 13 residues long. The CDR3 spells CASSGQGNSPLHF. The CDR3 DNA follows: TGCGCCAGCAGTGGGCAGGGAAATTCACCCCTCCACTTT.

The chain carries TRBV19 and TRBJ1-5, with TRBD1 as a possible D gene (6 bases). CDR1 and CDR2 (germline): LNHDA, SQIVND (reference sequence). The CDR3 contains 15 residues. Trimming cost V 7 bases and J 5 bases, with 18 bases left between them. The CDR3 region is CASTPQRTAYQPQHF. The CDR3 DNA is TGTGCCAGTACTCCACAAAGGACAGCTTATCAGCCCCAGCATTTT.

The CDR3 bases are TGCGCCAGCAGTTTAAGGGCGGGATTTGAAGCTTTCTTT. This translates into CASSLRAGFEAFF. The J gene is TRBJ1-1, the V gene TRBV5-1; D gene ambiguous. Germline CDR1 is SGHRS and CDR2 is YFSETQ. The CDR3 runs to 13 residues. The germline V and J ends were trimmed by 5 bases and 7 bases, with 15 bases remaining between them.

The CDR3 protein is CASSLGTDNQPQHF. The CDR3 DNA follows: TGCGCCAGCAGCTTGGGGACAGATAATCAGCCCCAGCATTTT. The rearrangement joins TRBV5-1 to TRBJ1-5, with D maybe TRBD1 (6 bases). Trimming took off 0 bases at V and 4 bases at J, with 8 bases between the two ends. Germline V gives CDR1 SGHRS, CDR2 YFSETQ. The CDR3 runs 14 residues.

The chain links TRBV2 to TRBJ1-1, with D possibly TRBD1 on 5 matching bases. Trimming pared 2 bases from V and 11 bases from J, leaving 18 bases between. The CDR3 is made up of 14 amino acids. Per the germline V gene, CDR1 is SNHLY and CDR2 is FYNNEI. CDR3 in DNA: TGTGCCAGCAGTGAAACCGGAAGGGGTCTAAGGGCTTTCTTT. It is translated as CASSETGRGLRAFF.

The chain links TRBV5-1 to TRBJ1-4, with D perhaps TRBD1 (5 bases). The germline V and J ends were trimmed by 1 base and 2 bases, with 9 bases remaining between them. This CDR3 is 15 amino acids long. Looked up from germline, CDR1 is SGHRS and CDR2 is YFSETQ. This CDR3 reads CASSLWGSTNEKLFF. As DNA, the CDR3 is TGCGCCAGCAGCTTGTGGGGCAGTACTAATGAAAAACTGTTTTTT.

The V call is TRBV5-1, the J call TRBJ1-1; perhaps TRBD1 as D (5 bases). Trimming removed 2 bases from V and 0 bases from J, with 14 bases in between. Looked up from germline, CDR1 is SGHRS and CDR2 is YFSETQ. This CDR3 has 16 amino acids. This CDR3 reads CASSLGLGGMNTEAFF. For the CDR3, the DNA is TGCGCCAGCAGCTTAGGTTTGGGGGGGATGAACACTGAAGCTTTCTTT.

The genes are TRBV7-3 and TRBJ2-2; possible D gene TRBD1, 6 bases. The CDR3 covers 14 residues. Trimming removed 6 bases from V and 2 bases from J, with 10 bases in between. CDR1 is SGHTA and CDR2 is FQGTGA in the germline V gene. CDR3 nucleotide sequence: TGTGCCAGCAGACGAGGGGGTAACACCGGGGAGCTGTTTTTT. Its translation is CASRRGGNTGELFF.

The genes are TRBV19 and TRBJ1-5, with TRBD1 matching 9 bases. The length of the CDR3 is 15 residues. Trimming removed 6 bases from V and 9 bases from J; junction bases left unmatched: 12. CDR1 is LNHDA and CDR2 is SQIVND in the germline V gene (reference sequence). The CDR3 loop reads CASSPRDRAIWPQHF. The CDR3 DNA reads TGTGCCAGTAGCCCTAGGGACAGGGCAATATGGCCCCAGCATTTT.